These 22 T cell receptor beta chains came from one sample sequenced in a study of blood T cell repertoires in COVID-19. Produced via immunoSEQ multiplex PCR; TCRdb's table is partial and in-frame only. The sample holds more than 150,000 clones, 81% seen once. Sequencing used peripheral blood. The receptors here all came from an elderly woman with COVID-19, enrolled during active disease.

The V and J genes are TRBV19 and TRBJ1-5; TRBD1 aligns across 7 bases. With 0 bases clipped from V and 4 bases from J, the junction kept 6 bases outside the gene matches. The CDR3 sequence is 16 residues long. Germline V gene lookup returns CDR1 LNHDA and CDR2 SQIVND (reference sequence). Here the CDR3 reads CASSIDGGGVNQPQHF. CDR3 DNA sequence: TGTGCCAGTAGTATAGACGGAGGGGGCGTGAATCAGCCCCAGCATTTT.

This sequence joins TRBV5-6 and TRBJ2-7, with TRBD2 matching 12 bases. The CDR3 is 16 residues long. Germline V CDR1 and CDR2: SGHDT, YYEEEE. V lost 5 bases, J lost 4 bases, and 10 bases stayed unmatched. The CDR3 here is CASSPGLAGTGYEQYF. The CDR3 DNA reads as TGTGCCAGCAGTCCCGGACTAGCGGGGACCGGGTACGAGCAGTACTTC.

V and J are TRBV7-9 and TRBJ1-6; D unresolved. The CDR3 runs to 14 residues. Germline V gene data show CDR1 as SEHNR and CDR2 as FQNEAQ (reference sequence). Trimming removed 2 bases from V and 9 bases from J, with 11 bases in between. The CDR3 region has the DNA TGTGCCAGCAGCTTATACTCCGAGGGTTCACCCCTCCACTTT. Its translation: CASSLYSEGSPLHF.

V gene TRBV13 combines with J gene TRBJ2-7, with 9 nucleotides matching TRBD1. V gave up 6 bases and J gave up 5 bases; unmatched junction bases: 5. Germline V CDR1 and CDR2: PRHDT, FYEKMQ (reference sequence). This CDR3 contains 13 residues. The CDR3 nucleotides read TGTGCCAGCAGGCCGACAGGGGGGAACGAGCAGTACTTC. Its protein product is CASRPTGGNEQYF.

The CDR3 DNA follows: TGCAGCGCGGCAGGGGTAGGGGATGAGCAGTTCTTC. Translated: CSAAGVGDEQFF. V gene TRBV29-1 combines with J gene TRBJ2-1; D is perhaps TRBD1 (6 bases). CDR3 length: 12 residues. CDR1 SQVTM and CDR2 ANQGSEA come from the germline V gene. V was cut by 7 bases and J by 8 bases, with 15 bases left in between.

This clone was seen once. The V gene is TRBV19, the J gene TRBJ1-6, with unresolved D. The germline CDR1 and CDR2 sequences are LNHDA and SQIVND (reference sequence). V lost 6 bases and J 10 bases, leaving 16 bases between the germline ends. The CDR3 has 14 residues. As DNA, the CDR3 is TGTGCCAGTAGCCCTGGAGGTCCTGGGTCACCCCTCCACTTT. This gives the protein CASSPGGPGSPLHF.

The rearrangement uses TRBV11-2 and TRBJ2-3, with a possible D match to TRBD2 (6 bases). This CDR3 is 11 amino acids long. Germline-derived CDR1 and CDR2 are SGHAT and FQNNGV. Trimming left V 5 bases short and J 10 bases short, with 10 bases between. The CDR3 DNA reads TGTGCCAGCAGCGTGACTAGGGCGCAGTATTTT. Translating gives CASSVTRAQYF.

In this sample, this clone turned up many times. This chain uses TRBV7-2 with TRBJ1-4; 7 bases align to TRBD1. The length of the CDR3 is 16 residues. Germline assignment: CDR1 SGHTA and CDR2 FQGNSA. The trim removed 5 bases at V and 5 bases at J, leaving 11 bases unmatched. The CDR3 here is CASSPGVTGLNEKLFF. In DNA form, the CDR3 reads TGTGCCAGCAGCCCCGGAGTGACAGGGTTGAATGAAAAACTGTTTTTT.

The chain combines TRBV6-5 with TRBJ2-3; the match to TRBD2 covers 8 bases. V gave up 6 bases and J gave up 4 bases; unmatched junction bases: 3. This CDR3 spans 13 amino acids. Germline V gene sequence: CDR1 MNHEY, CDR2 SVGAGI. The chain's CDR3 is CASSRTSSDTQYF. In DNA, the CDR3 is TGTGCCAGCAGCCGGACTAGCTCAGATACGCAGTATTTT.

The chain uses TRBV15 and TRBJ1-5; 7 bases match TRBD1. The CDR3 has 15 residues. Germline values: CDR1 LNHNV, CDR2 YYDKDF (reference sequence). Trimming at V came to 0 bases and at J to 5 bases, leaving 4 bases not matched to a gene. The CDR3 reads CATSRDQGVYQPQHF. In DNA form, the CDR3 reads TGTGCCACCAGCAGAGATCAGGGGGTCTATCAGCCCCAGCATTTT.

The chain uses TRBV3-1 (or the pseudogene TRBV3-2) and TRBJ2-2, with D possibly being TRBD1 (5 bases). The length of the CDR3 is 12 residues. With 3 bases removed from V and 8 bases from J, the gap between germline ends came to 7 bases. Germline CDR1 is LGHDT and CDR2 is YNNKEL (reference sequence). The CDR3 here is CASSHRAGELFF. CDR3 sequence (DNA): TGTGCCAGCAGCCACAGGGCTGGGGAGCTGTTTTTT.

The rearrangement joins TRBV2 to TRBJ1-2; TRBD1 matches at 9 bases. V was clipped by 3 bases and J by 4 bases; unmatched bases: 6. This CDR3 region has 15 residues. Looked up from germline, CDR1 is SNHLY and CDR2 is FYNNEI. CDR3 coding DNA: TGTGCCAGCAGTGAGGGGGACAGGGCGAGCTATGGCTACACCTTC. Translating gives CASSEGDRASYGYTF.

The chain joins TRBV12-3 or TRBV12-4 to TRBJ1-2, with a tentative D call TRBD1 (6 bases). Deletions cut 3 bases from V and 8 bases from J, with 13 bases between. The CDR3 contains 13 residues. This chain's CDR3 is CASSFQGRIGYTF. CDR3 sequence (DNA): TGTGCCAGCAGTTTTCAGGGGCGGATAGGCTACACCTTC.

V is TRBV5-8 and J is TRBJ2-7; 8 bases line up with TRBD1. Trimming removed 4 bases from V and 12 bases from J; junction bases left unmatched: 9. Germline V gene sequence: CDR1 SGHTS, CDR2 YDEGEE. This CDR3 region has 12 residues. CDR3 residues: CASSLRTGPRYF. Written as DNA, the CDR3 is TGTGCCAGCAGCCTAAGGACAGGGCCGAGGTACTTC.

The V and J genes are TRBV11-2 and TRBJ2-7, with D maybe TRBD2 (6 bases). Germline CDR1 reads SGHAT; CDR2 reads FQNNGV. Trimming shortened V by 0 bases and J by 5 bases, and 14 bases separated the two germline ends. This CDR3 is 15 amino acids long. CDR3 loop: CASSLELAGGHEQYF. The CDR3 coding sequence is TGTGCCAGCAGCTTAGAACTAGCAGGAGGGCACGAGCAGTACTTC.

The rearrangement uses TRBV7-9 and TRBJ2-5, with TRBD1 matching over 12 bases. Germline CDR1 SEHNR, CDR2 FQNEAQ (reference sequence). V gave up 5 bases and J gave up 4 bases; unmatched junction bases: 8. This CDR3 has 16 residues. This CDR3 is CASSHGDRGRGETQYF. CDR3 nucleotide sequence: TGTGCCAGCAGCCACGGGGACAGGGGGCGTGGAGAGACCCAGTACTTC.

The chain recombines TRBV3-1 (or the pseudogene TRBV3-2) with TRBJ1-3, with a weak D call TRBD1 (6 bases). Per germline, CDR1 LGHDT and CDR2 YNNKEL (reference sequence). V shed 3 bases and J shed 0 bases, with 9 bases lying between them. The CDR3 contains 15 residues. CDR3 in DNA: TGTGCCAGCAGCCAGCAGGGGAGCTCTGGAAACACCATATATTTT. It is translated as CASSQQGSSGNTIYF.

CDR3 protein: CASSPQAYVLNTEAFF. In DNA, the CDR3 is TGCGCCAGCAGCCCCCAAGCCTACGTCCTGAACACTGAAGCTTTCTTT. V gene TRBV5-1 combines with J gene TRBJ1-1, with D unresolved. Germline loops: CDR1 SGHRS, CDR2 YFSETQ. The CDR3 contains 16 residues. V lost 4 bases and J 0 bases, leaving 16 bases between the germline ends.

This clone was recorded a few times. The chain recombines TRBV5-4 with TRBJ2-2; a weak D match, TRBD1 (6 bases). CDR3 length: 14 amino acids. Germline CDR1 is SGHNT and CDR2 is YYREEE (reference sequence). Trimming removed 1 base at V and 4 bases at J, with 8 bases between. This chain's CDR3 is CASSLRGGTGELFF. The CDR3 coding sequence is TGTGCCAGCAGCTTGAGAGGGGGCACCGGGGAGCTGTTTTTT.

The rearrangement links TRBV7-8 to TRBJ2-3; possibly TRBD1 for D (5 bases). The CDR3 contains 14 residues. Trimming stripped 4 bases from V and 0 bases from J, with 8 bases between. Germline CDR1 reads SGHVS; CDR2 reads FQNEAQ. CDR3 residues: CASSSQASTDTQYF. In nucleotides, the CDR3 is TGTGCCAGCAGCTCACAGGCTAGCACAGATACGCAGTATTTT.

The chain couples TRBV28 to TRBJ2-5; 11 bases match TRBD2. Germline CDR1 reads MDHEN; CDR2 reads SYDVKM. After removal of 3 bases from V and 0 bases from J, the junction contained 3 bases not matched to a gene. The CDR3 has 16 residues. The CDR3 spells CASSFTLAGDQETQYF. DNA of the CDR3: TGTGCCAGCAGTTTTACACTAGCGGGAGACCAAGAGACCCAGTACTTC.

The rearrangement uses TRBV5-4 and TRBJ1-2, with D possibly matching TRBD1 (5 bases). Germline loops: CDR1 SGHNT, CDR2 YYREEE (reference sequence). V lost 2 bases and J 4 bases, leaving 9 bases between the germline ends. CDR3 size: 13 residues. The CDR3 loop reads CASSLTGVYGYTF. As DNA, the CDR3 is TGTGCCAGCAGCTTAACAGGCGTCTATGGCTACACCTTC. The variable domain in full, with the rest retrieved from reference TRBV5-4 and TRBJ1-2, is ETGVTQSPTHLIKTRGQQVTLRCSSQSGHNTVSWYQQALGQGPQFIFQYYREEENGRGNFPPRFSGLQFPNYSSELNVNALELDDSALYLCASSLTGVYGYTFGSGTRLTVV.